The text below deals with one T cell receptor (beta chain). As handled by the study authors: Reference gene primer amplification gave nucleated cell count estimates. Clones were read by immunoSEQ multiplex PCR, and TCRdb kept only the in-frame ones, dropping some. V and J calls and clone size are given by that table; D and trimming were obtained from the DNA. The sample gives about 150,000 clones, less than 90% of which show up once; more than 6.5% is in the top ten. This CDR3 has 19 residues. Germline V gene data show CDR1 as SEHNR and CDR2 as FQNEAQ (reference sequence). V lost 5 bases to trimming and J lost 0 bases; unmatched junction nucleotides: 9. The record originates from a study of blood T cell repertoires in COVID-19. Residents of 20 to 25 US areas, aged about 18 to 100 years, made up the participants. Among Cohort 3 donors, those recovered had two negative PCRs, clearance, or symptom resolution.

The TCR sequence derives from a woman in her forties or fifties who had recovered from COVID-19. Sample: PBMCs or T cells enriched from blood (not recorded which). The J gene is TRBJ2-3, the V gene TRBV7-9; 15 nucleotides align to TRBD2. The CDR3 region has the DNA TGTGCCAGCAGCCGGGGGACTAGCGGGAGGATCCCTAGCACAGATACGCAGTATTTT. The encoded protein is CASSRGTSGRIPSTDTQYF.